This T cell receptor beta chain was captured in a study of radiotherapy plus CTLA-4 blockade in lung cancer. Study-level information: Among patients, roughly 17% showed objective responses, and around 30% had disease control.

Generated by immunoSEQ multiplex PCR, the TCRdb table keeps only in-frame clones and is missing some. The sample includes approximately 41,000 clones, approximately 68% seen only once; the top ten take 9.8%. A remark on this clone: The antigen is not known.

Study findings and constraints: The study found tumor-derived TCR clones expanded in blood after radiotherapy plus ipilimumab.

The sequence came from a human donor with non-small cell lung cancer who had stable disease on radiotherapy plus ipilimumab. The sample was peripheral blood, taken from a patient treated with radiotherapy plus ipilimumab.

CDR3 in amino acids: CASRGTGSSSEQYF. The CDR3 DNA sequence: TGTGCCAGCAGAGGGACAGGGTCTTCGTCCGAGCAGTACTTC. The genes are TRBV6-6 and TRBJ2-5; 9 bases are a match to TRBD1. The J call may be faulty, since TRBJ2-7 better matches the DNA end. The germline CDR1 and CDR2 sequences are MNHNY and SVGAGI (reference sequence). CDR3 size: 14 residues.